This T cell receptor beta chain is drawn from a study of cytomegalovirus exposure and HLA in healthy donors. General study points: In a later analysis, HLA-C alleles had the fewest associated TCRs, DRB1 alleles the most. One variant, a missense change in DCLRE1C, was linked in a later analysis to TCR beta V- and J-gene trimming. Donor immune exposure was known only as CMV serostatus.

Regarding this clone: Its cognate antigen is unknown.

V lost 7 bases and J lost 3, with 22 bases in between. CDR1 SGDLS and CDR2 YYNGEE come from the germline V gene. The CDR3 has 17 residues. The PCR contained 60 Vbeta and 13 Jbeta primers. Method: immunoSEQ multiplex PCR; TCRdb's copy keeps in-frame clones and lacks some. Of a few hundred thousand clones in the sample, 75% are singletons; the top ten hold less than 2%. This clonotype was sampled from a woman aged 30 to 39 in good health and CMV-seronegative. The sequenced sample consisted of PBMCs. The chain couples TRBV9 to TRBJ2-2; maybe TRBD2 (6 bases). The CDR3, as DNA: TGTGCCAGCGGGGGGAGGCGCTTGAGCCCAGACACCGGGGAGCTGTTTTTT. Amino acids: CASGGRRLSPDTGELFF.